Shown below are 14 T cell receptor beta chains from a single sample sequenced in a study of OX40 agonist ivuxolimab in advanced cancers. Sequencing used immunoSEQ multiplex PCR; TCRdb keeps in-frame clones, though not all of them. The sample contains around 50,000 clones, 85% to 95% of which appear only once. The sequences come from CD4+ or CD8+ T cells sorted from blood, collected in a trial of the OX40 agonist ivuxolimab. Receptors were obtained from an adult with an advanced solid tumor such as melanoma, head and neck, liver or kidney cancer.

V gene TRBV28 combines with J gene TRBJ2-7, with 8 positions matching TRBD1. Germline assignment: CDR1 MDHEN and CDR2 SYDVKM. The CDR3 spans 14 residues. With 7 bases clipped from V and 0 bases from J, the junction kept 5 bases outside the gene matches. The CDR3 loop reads CASNYRGVSYEQYF. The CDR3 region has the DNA TGTGCCAGCAATTACAGGGGGGTCTCCTACGAGCAGTACTTC.

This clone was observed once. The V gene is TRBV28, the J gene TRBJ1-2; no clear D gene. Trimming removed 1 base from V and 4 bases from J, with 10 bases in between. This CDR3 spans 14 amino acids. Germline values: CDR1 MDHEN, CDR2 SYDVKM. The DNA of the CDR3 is TGTGCCAGCAGTTTATTGGGAGGAGGCTATGGCTACACCTTC. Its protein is CASSLLGGGYGYTF.

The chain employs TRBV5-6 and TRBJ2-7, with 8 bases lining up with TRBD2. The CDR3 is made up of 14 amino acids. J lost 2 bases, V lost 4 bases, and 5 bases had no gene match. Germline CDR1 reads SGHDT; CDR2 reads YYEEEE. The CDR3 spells CASSQGLVAYEQYF. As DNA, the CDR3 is TGTGCCAGCAGCCAGGGACTAGTTGCCTACGAGCAGTACTTC.

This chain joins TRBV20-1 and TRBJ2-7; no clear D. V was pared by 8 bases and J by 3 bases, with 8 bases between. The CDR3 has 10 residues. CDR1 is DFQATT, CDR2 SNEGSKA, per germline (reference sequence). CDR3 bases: TGCAGTCCATTCATCTACGAGCAGTACTTC. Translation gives CSPFIYEQYF.

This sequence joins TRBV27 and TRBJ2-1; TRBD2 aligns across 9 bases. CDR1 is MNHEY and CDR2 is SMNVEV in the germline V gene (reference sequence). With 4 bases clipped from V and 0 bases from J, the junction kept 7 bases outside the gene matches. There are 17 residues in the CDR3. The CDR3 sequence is CASSSVAGELSYNEQFF. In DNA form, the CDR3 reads TGTGCCAGCAGTTCGGTAGCGGGAGAGCTCTCCTACAATGAGCAGTTCTTC.

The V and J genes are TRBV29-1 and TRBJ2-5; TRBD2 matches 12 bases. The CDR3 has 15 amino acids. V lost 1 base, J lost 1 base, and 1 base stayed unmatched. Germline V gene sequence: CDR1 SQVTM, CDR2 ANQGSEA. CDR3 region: CSVEGTSGVQETQYF. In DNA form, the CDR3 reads TGCAGCGTTGAAGGGACTAGCGGGGTCCAAGAGACCCAGTACTTC. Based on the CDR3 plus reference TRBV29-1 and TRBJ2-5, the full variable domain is SAVISQKPSRDICQRGTSLTIQCQVDSQVTMMFWYRQQPGQSLTLIATANQGSEATYESGFVIDKFPISRPNLTFSTLTVSNMSPEDSSIYLCSVEGTSGVQETQYFGPGTRLLVL.

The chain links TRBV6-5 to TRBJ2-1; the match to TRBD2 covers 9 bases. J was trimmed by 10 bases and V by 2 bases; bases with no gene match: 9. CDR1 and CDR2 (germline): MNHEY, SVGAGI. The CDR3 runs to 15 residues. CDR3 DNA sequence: TGTGCCAGCAGTTACGTTGCGGGAGGGCTCGAGGAGCAGTTCTTC. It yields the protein CASSYVAGGLEEQFF.

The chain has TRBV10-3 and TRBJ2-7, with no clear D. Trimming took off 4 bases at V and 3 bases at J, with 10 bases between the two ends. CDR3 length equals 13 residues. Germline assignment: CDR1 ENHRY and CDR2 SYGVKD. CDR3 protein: CAISAESRYEQYF. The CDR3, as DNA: TGTGCCATCAGTGCAGAAAGCCGCTACGAGCAGTACTTC.

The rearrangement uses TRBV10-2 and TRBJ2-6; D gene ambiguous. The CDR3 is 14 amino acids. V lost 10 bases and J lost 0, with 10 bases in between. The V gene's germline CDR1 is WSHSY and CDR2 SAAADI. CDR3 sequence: CAKRRNSGANVLTF. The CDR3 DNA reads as TGCGCCAAGAGACGGAACTCTGGGGCCAACGTCCTGACTTTC.

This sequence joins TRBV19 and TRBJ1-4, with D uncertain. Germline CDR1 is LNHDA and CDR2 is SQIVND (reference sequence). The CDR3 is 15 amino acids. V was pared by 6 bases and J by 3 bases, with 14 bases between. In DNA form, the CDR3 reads TGTGCCAGTAGGACCGATTACCTAGCTAATGAAAAACTGTTTTTT. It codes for CASRTDYLANEKLFF.

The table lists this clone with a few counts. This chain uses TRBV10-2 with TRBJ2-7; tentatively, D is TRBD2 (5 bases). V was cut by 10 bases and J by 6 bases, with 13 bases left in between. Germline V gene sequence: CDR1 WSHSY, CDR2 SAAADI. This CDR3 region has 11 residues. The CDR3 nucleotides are TGCGCCATCAGGTTAGGGAGCGAGCAGTACTTC. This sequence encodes CAIRLGSEQYF.

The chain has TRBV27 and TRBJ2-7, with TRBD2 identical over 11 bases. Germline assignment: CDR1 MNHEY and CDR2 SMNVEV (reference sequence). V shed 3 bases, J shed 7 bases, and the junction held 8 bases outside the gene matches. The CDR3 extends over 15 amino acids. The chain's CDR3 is CASSFYSGRAEEQYF. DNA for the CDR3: TGTGCCAGCAGTTTCTATAGCGGGAGGGCCGAAGAGCAGTACTTC.

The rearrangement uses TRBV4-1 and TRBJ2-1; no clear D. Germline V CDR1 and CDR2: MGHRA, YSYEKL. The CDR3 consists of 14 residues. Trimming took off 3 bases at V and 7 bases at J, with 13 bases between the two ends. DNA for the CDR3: TGCGCCAGCAGCCACAAAGACACCAAGAATGAGCAGTTCTTC. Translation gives CASSHKDTKNEQFF.

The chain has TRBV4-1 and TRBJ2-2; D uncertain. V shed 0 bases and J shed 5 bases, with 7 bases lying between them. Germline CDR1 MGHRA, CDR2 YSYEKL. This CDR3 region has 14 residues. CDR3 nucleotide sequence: TGCGCCAGCAGCCAAGAAAGGCGGACCGGGGAGCTGTTTTTT. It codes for CASSQERRTGELFF.